These T cell receptor beta chains were read from a single sample in a study of T cell changes during pregnancy in multiple sclerosis. Libraries were prepared by immunoSEQ multiplex PCR; TCRdb keeps only in-frame clonotypes and omits some of them. This sample has 60,000 to 90,000 clones, with approximately 90% found just once. The specimen comprised peripheral blood, sampled before pregnancy. The receptors stem from a female donor with multiple sclerosis, enrolled in a pregnancy study. The CDR3 runs from the conserved cysteine through the conserved F or W. D genes are given only for firm matches. Some rows have no size entry. The others give once, few or many, or a class for an expanded clone.

>TRBD1|TRBJ1-3|.|TRBV29-1
CSAGQGTGNTIYF
TGCAGCGCCGGACAGGGGACTGGAAACACCATATATTTT
>.|TRBJ2-6|.|TRBV6-1
CASGDSSGANVLTF
TGTGCCAGCGGCGACAGCTCTGGGGCCAACGTCCTGACTTTC
>.|TRBJ1-2|.|TRBV27
CASSLSLGGEYGYTF
TGTGCCAGCAGTTTATCCCTAGGAGGGGAGTATGGCTACACCTTC
>.|TRBJ1-1|few|TRBV5-6
CASRTGLFTGTEAFF
TGTGCCAGCAGGACAGGTTTGTTCACGGGAACTGAAGCTTTCTTT
>.|TRBJ1-2|.|TRBV9
CASSVAGGAYGYTF
TGTGCCAGCAGCGTAGCTGGCGGGGCCTATGGCTACACCTTC
>.|TRBJ1-2|.|TRBV7-2
CASSLVTGYGYTF
TGTGCCAGCAGCTTAGTCACAGGCTATGGCTACACCTTC
>.|TRBJ1-1|.|TRBV15
CATSRGWGGEAFF
TGTGCCACCAGCAGAGGTTGGGGAGGTGAAGCTTTCTTT
>TRBD1|TRBJ1-2|.|TRBV11-2
CASSSTPGTGMGYGYTF
TGTGCCAGCAGCTCGACCCCGGGGACAGGGATGGGCTATGGCTACACCTTC
>.|TRBJ1-2|.|TRBV5-1
CASSLDGTRMSFYGYTF
TGCGCCAGCAGCTTGGATGGGACAAGGATGTCGTTTTATGGCTACACCTTC
>TRBD1|TRBJ2-7|.|TRBV6-1
CASSFGTGRSYEQYF
TGTGCCAGCAGTTTCGGGACAGGGCGCTCCTACGAGCAGTACTTC
>.|TRBJ2-3|.|TRBV7-9
CASSSGVGTDTQYF
TGTGCCAGCAGCTCAGGGGTTGGCACAGATACGCAGTATTTT
>.|TRBJ1-3|.|TRBV28
CASTLTGASGNTIYF
TGTGCCAGCACCCTGACAGGTGCCTCTGGAAACACCATATATTTT
>.|TRBJ2-2|.|TRBV30
CAWSPPSFGELFF
TGTGCCTGGAGTCCACCCAGTTTTGGGGAGCTGTTTTTT
>.|TRBJ1-6|.|TRBV7-3
CASSLAGYNSPLHF
TGTGCCAGCAGCTTGGCAGGGTATAATTCACCCCTCCACTTT
>TRBD1|TRBJ2-7|.|TRBV11-2
CASRGQGARNEQYF
TGTGCCAGCAGAGGGCAGGGGGCGCGGAACGAGCAGTACTTC
>.|TRBJ1-5|.|TRBV7-6
CASSSTVGGRDQPQHF
TGTGCCAGCAGCTCCACCGTGGGAGGGAGGGATCAGCCCCAGCATTTT
>TRBD1|TRBJ2-7|.|TRBV27
CASGQGTTYEQYF
TGTGCCAGCGGACAGGGGACAACCTACGAGCAGTACTTC
>.|TRBJ1-1|.|TRBV7-2
CASSLVGSGVEAFF
TGTGCCAGCAGCTTAGTTGGCAGCGGCGTAGAAGCTTTCTTT
>TRBD2|TRBJ2-1|.|TRBV4-3
CASSQVGGGPENEQFF
TGCGCCAGCAGCCAAGTAGGCGGGGGGCCGGAAAATGAGCAGTTCTTC
>.|TRBJ1-1|.|TRBV28
CASIQGGDTNTEAFF
TGTGCCAGCATCCAAGGAGGGGATACGAACACTGAAGCTTTCTTT
>TRBD2|TRBJ2-7|.|TRBV27
CASSPLRGGGAWYEQYF
TGTGCCAGCAGTCCTCTGAGGGGCGGGGGGGCCTGGTACGAGCAGTACTTC
>.|TRBJ1-3|.|TRBV25-1
CASSEAGSGNTIYF
TGTGCCAGCAGTGAAGCAGGGTCTGGAAACACCATATATTTT
>TRBD1|TRBJ1-6|.|TRBV30
CASTGDDTVPISSPLHF
TGTGCCTCTACAGGGGACGACACAGTTCCCATTAGTTCACCCCTCCACTTT
>.|TRBJ1-3|.|TRBV5-8
CASSSGLTFSGNTIYF
TGTGCCAGCAGCTCAGGACTCACTTTCTCTGGAAACACCATATATTTT
>.|TRBJ1-5|.|TRBV10-3
CAISESRGGQPQHF
TGTGCCATCAGTGAGTCGAGAGGCGGTCAGCCCCAGCATTTT
>.|TRBJ2-5|.|TRBV18
CASSPPGQPQETQYF
TGTGCCAGCTCACCACCAGGACAGCCCCAAGAGACCCAGTACTTC
>TRBD1|TRBJ1-3|.|TRBV10-2
CASSQTTGFNTIYF
TGCGCCAGCTCACAGACGACAGGGTTTAACACCATATATTTT
>TRBD2|TRBJ2-1|.|TRBV5-1
CASSPGERGGLDEQFF
TGCGCCAGCAGCCCGGGGGAGCGGGGGGGCTTGGATGAGCAGTTCTTC
>TRBD1|TRBJ1-5|.|TRBV23-1
CASNSSRDRGTMEKYSNQPQHF
TGCGCCAGCAATTCGTCCCGGGACAGGGGCACCATGGAGAAGTATAGCAATCAGCCCCAGCATTTT
>.|TRBJ1-2|.|TRBV28
CASSLYAGLDDGYTF
TGTGCCAGCAGTTTATATGCAGGGCTGGATGATGGCTACACCTTC
>.|TRBJ1-1|.|TRBV6-5
CASSYSRGSEAFF
TGTGCCAGCAGTTACTCCAGGGGTTCTGAAGCTTTCTTT
>.|TRBJ2-3|.|TRBV5-1
CASSFSTGTDTQYF
TGCGCCAGCAGCTTTAGTACTGGCACAGATACGCAGTATTTT
>.|TRBJ1-2|.|TRBV18
CASSPPNFYGYTF
TGTGCCAGCTCACCCCCTAATTTCTATGGCTACACCTTC
>.|TRBJ2-7|.|TRBV15
CATSRGPVSEQYF
TGTGCCACCAGCAGAGGCCCCGTCAGCGAGCAGTACTTC
>.|TRBJ2-5|.|TRBV30
CAWSPLQETQYF
TGTGCCTGGAGTCCCCTACAAGAGACCCAGTACTTC
>.|TRBJ1-5|once|TRBV7-9
CASSLIGDQPQHF
TGTGCCAGCAGCTTAATAGGGGATCAGCCCCAGCATTTT
>.|TRBJ2-1|.|TRBV9
CASSVEGTRHYNEQFF
TGTGCCAGCAGCGTAGAGGGGACTCGGCACTACAATGAGCAGTTCTTC
>.|TRBJ1-5|.|TRBV5-6
CASSLSRARNQPQHF
TGTGCCAGCAGCTTATCCAGGGCGCGCAATCAGCCCCAGCATTTT
>TRBD1|TRBJ1-2|.|TRBV5-1
CASSLRPSGTEYYGYTF
TGCGCCAGCAGCTTGAGGCCCTCCGGGACAGAGTACTATGGCTACACCTTC
>TRBD2|TRBJ2-5|.|TRBV9
CASSVEWGGETQYF
TGTGCCAGCAGCGTAGAGTGGGGGGGGGAGACCCAGTACTTC
>.|TRBJ1-5|.|TRBV19
CASSIGTMGNQPQHF
TGTGCCAGTAGTATAGGGACTATGGGCAATCAGCCCCAGCATTTT
>TRBD2|TRBJ2-2|.|TRBV2
CASSDFRLAGNTGELFF
TGTGCCAGCAGTGATTTCAGGCTAGCGGGAAACACCGGGGAGCTGTTTTTT